Listed below are T cell receptor beta chains from one sample, sequenced in a study of cytomegalovirus exposure and HLA in healthy donors. Assay: immunoSEQ multiplex PCR; the TCRdb copy retains only in-frame clones and omits some. The sample has roughly 120,000 clones, about 69% seen once. Sequencing was done on a sample of PBMCs. The receptor source for this set is a young woman in good health and CMV-seronegative. Both conserved end residues are part of each CDR3. A D gene is named only where the DNA matches it firmly. The size field is filled for only some rows; it gives once, few, many or a size class.

V gene	J gene	clone size	D gene	CDR3 DNA	CDR3 protein
TRBV5-8	TRBJ2-3	NA	TRBD2	TGTGCCAGCAGCTTGTGGGGACTAGCGGGGGGACGAGATACGCAGTATTTT	CASSLWGLAGGRDTQYF
TRBV4-1	TRBJ2-5	NA	TRBD1	TGCGCCAGCAGCCAGGTACCCGGGACAGGGGTGCAAGAGACCCAGTACTTC	CASSQVPGTGVQETQYF
TRBV29-1	TRBJ2-7	NA	NA	TGCAGCGTTGAGGTGCCCAGCTCCTACGAGCAGTACTTC	CSVEVPSSYEQYF
TRBV7-5	TRBJ1-1	NA	NA	TGTGTCAGAAGCCAATCAGACAGAAACACTGAAGCTTTCTTT	CVRSQSDRNTEAFF
TRBV6-5	TRBJ1-2	NA	NA	TGTGCCAGCAGTTACAGGCAGGGGAATGGCTACACCTTC	CASSYRQGNGYTF
TRBV15	TRBJ1-1	NA	TRBD1	TGTGCCACCAGCGACCGGGACAGGGGAGGAACTGAAGCTTTCTTT	CATSDRDRGGTEAFF
TRBV7-9	TRBJ2-7	NA	NA	TGTTCCAGCAGCTTAGGAAGCGGCGAGCAGTACTTC	CSSSLGSGEQYF
TRBV6-6	TRBJ1-5	NA	NA	TGTGCCAGCAGTTACGACAACCGGTGGGGGGGGCAGCCCCAGCATTTT	CASSYDNRWGGQPQHF
TRBV28	TRBJ1-1	NA	NA	TGTGCCAGCAGCTCGTTACCCGGGAAACACGAGATGAACACTGAAGCTTTCTTT	CASSSLPGKHEMNTEAFF
TRBV2	TRBJ2-2	NA	NA	TGTGCCAGCAACCGAACGACAGGCTCGAACACCGGGGAGCTGTTTTTT	CASNRTTGSNTGELFF
TRBV4-1	TRBJ2-7	NA	TRBD2	TGCGCCAGCAGCCAAGGACCAGCGGGGTCGTACGAGCAGTACTTC	CASSQGPAGSYEQYF
TRBV28	TRBJ1-4	NA	NA	TGTGCCAGCAGTTTACCAGCGCAGGGTGGTGAAAAACTGTTTTTT	CASSLPAQGGEKLFF
TRBV9	TRBJ2-1	NA	TRBD2	TGTGCCAGCAGCGTAGCGGGGGGGTCCTACAATGAGCAGTTCTTC	CASSVAGGSYNEQFF
TRBV2	TRBJ1-4	NA	NA	TGTGCCACCTCATCCGCGGAGATGAAAAAACTGTTTTTT	CATSSAEMKKLFF
TRBV30	TRBJ2-7	NA	NA	TGTGCCTGGAGAAGAGGGGGTGACGAGCAGTACTTC	CAWRRGGDEQYF
TRBV7-9	TRBJ1-1	few	NA	TGTGCCAGCACCGTACAGGGGAACACTGAAGCTTTCTTT	CASTVQGNTEAFF
TRBV29-1	TRBJ1-2	NA	NA	TGCAGCGTTGGGGGGGGGAAAGATAACTATGGCTACACCTTC	CSVGGGKDNYGYTF
TRBV28	TRBJ1-1	once	NA	TGTGCCAGCAGTCCCTCCACAGGGAGCACTGAAGCTTTCTTT	CASSPSTGSTEAFF
TRBV10-3	TRBJ2-1	NA	NA	TGTGCCATCAGTGATGGTACGAGCTCCTACAATGAGCAGTTCTTC	CAISDGTSSYNEQFF
TRBV30	TRBJ1-5	NA	TRBD1	TGTGCCTGGAGCGGACCCGACAGGGGGCTCCAGCCCCAGCATTTT	CAWSGPDRGLQPQHF
TRBV5-5	TRBJ2-7	few	NA	TGTGCCAGCAGCTTGGAGGTCTCAGGATACCTCTCCTACGAGCAGTACTTC	CASSLEVSGYLSYEQYF
TRBV9	TRBJ1-6	NA	NA	TGTGCCAGCAGCGTAACAGGGTTATATAATTCACCCCTCCACTTT	CASSVTGLYNSPLHF
TRBV28	TRBJ2-1	NA	TRBD2	TGTGCCAGCAGTTCCCCTGGACTAGCTGGAAATGAGCAGTTCTTC	CASSSPGLAGNEQFF
TRBV30	TRBJ2-5	once	NA	TGTGCCTGGGGGGGGGACAAATTAGGAGTACAAGAGACCCAGTACTTC	CAWGGDKLGVQETQYF
TRBV5-4	TRBJ2-7	once	TRBD2	TGTGCCAGCAGCGTCGGACTAGCGGGCGAGCAGTACTTC	CASSVGLAGEQYF
TRBV28	TRBJ1-5	NA	NA	TGTGCCAGCAGTTTATCCCTCACGGGTTATCAGCCCCAGCATTTT	CASSLSLTGYQPQHF
TRBV19	TRBJ1-1	NA	NA	TGTGCCAGTACCATCGGAGGGACTGAAGCTTTCTTT	CASTIGGTEAFF
TRBV9	TRBJ2-3	NA	TRBD2	TGTGCCAGCAGCTCCACTAGCGGGAGATCAGATACGCAGTATTTT	CASSSTSGRSDTQYF
TRBV27	TRBJ2-7	NA	NA	TGTGCCAGCAGTTTCTCACAGGGGAGGAACGAGCAGTACTTC	CASSFSQGRNEQYF
TRBV5-1	TRBJ1-6	NA	TRBD1	TGCGCCAGCAGCTTGGGCCGTCGGGGACAGGATAATTCACCCCTCCACTTT	CASSLGRRGQDNSPLHF
TRBV7-6	TRBJ2-2	NA	NA	TGTGCCAGCAGGCTAAACACCGGGGAGCTGTTTTTT	CASRLNTGELFF
TRBV5-5	TRBJ2-5	once	TRBD2	TGTGCCAGCAGCTTGGGGGGGGGAGGAGAGACCCAGTACTTC	CASSLGGGGETQYF
TRBV5-4	TRBJ2-5	NA	NA	TGTGCCAGCACGGGGGTTGGGCCGAGGGAGACCCAGTACTTC	CASTGVGPRETQYF
TRBV4-2	TRBJ1-2	medium-sized	NA	TGTGCCAGCAGCCAAGGGACCCCCCAATGGGACTCCCCTAACTATGGCTACACCTTC	CASSQGTPQWDSPNYGYTF
TRBV4-1	TRBJ2-7	NA	NA	TGCGCCAGCAGCCAGCTACAGGGATCCTACGAGCAGTACTTC	CASSQLQGSYEQYF
TRBV7-2	TRBJ2-6	NA	NA	TGTGCCAGCAGCCCCGAGTTTGGTGGGGCCAACGTCCTGACTTTC	CASSPEFGGANVLTF
TRBV15	TRBJ2-2	few	NA	TGTGCCTCACCTCAATTCCGGACACTACGCACCGGGGAGCTGTTTTTT	CASPQFRTLRTGELFF
TRBV5-1	TRBJ2-5	NA	TRBD2	TGCGCCAGCAGTCTTCGGGACTATCCACAAGAGACCCAGTACTTC	CASSLRDYPQETQYF
TRBV27	TRBJ2-1	few	NA	TGTGCCAGCAGTTTATTCGGCGGGGGCGGTCTTAATGAGCAGTTCTTC	CASSLFGGGGLNEQFF
TRBV6-5	TRBJ2-3	NA	NA	TGTGCCAGCAGTTACAGGGGGAGTAGCACAGATACGCAGTATTTT	CASSYRGSSTDTQYF
TRBV7-8	TRBJ2-1	once	TRBD1	TGTGCCAGCAGCTTGAGGGGGACAGGGGGCTCCAATGAGCAGTTCTTC	CASSLRGTGGSNEQFF
TRBV5-1	TRBJ1-1	few	TRBD1	TGCGCCAGCAGCTGGACAGGGGTGTACACTGAAGCTTTCTTT	CASSWTGVYTEAFF
TRBV7-9	TRBJ1-1	few	NA	TGTGCCAGCAGCTTAAATCGAGGGGGTCCCGAAGCTTTCTTT	CASSLNRGGPEAFF
TRBV19	TRBJ2-7	NA	NA	TGTGCCAGTAGTATCACCTCAACAGGGTCGAGCTCCTACGAGCAGTACTTC	CASSITSTGSSSYEQYF
TRBV29-1	TRBJ2-2	NA	NA	TGCAGCGTTGTCGAGCTAGGGAACACCGGGGAGCTGTTTTTT	CSVVELGNTGELFF
TRBV4-1	TRBJ2-1	NA	TRBD2	TGCGCCAGCAGCGAACGGCCCCCCCTTACGGGGGGGCAGTTCAATGAGCAGTTCTTC	CASSERPPLTGGQFNEQFF
TRBV2	TRBJ1-5	NA	NA	TGTGCCAGCAGCCCGCAGGGGCAACATCAGCCCCAGCATTTT	CASSPQGQHQPQHF
TRBV5-1	TRBJ2-3	NA	NA	TGCGCCAGCAGCTCAGGGCGGGGACAGTTCACAGATACGCAGTATTTT	CASSSGRGQFTDTQYF